The 31 T cell receptor beta chains given below trace back to one sample, sequenced in a study of long-term antiretroviral therapy in people with HIV. Sequencing relied on immunoSEQ assay v3.0, run at survey level. Sequencing was performed with immunoSEQ multiplex PCR; in TCRdb, only in-frame clones are kept and a portion is missing. This repertoire shows 25,000 to 35,000 clones, approximately 93% found once; its top ten account for 10%. Here the sequenced sample was unsorted PBMCs, taken 6.2 years after starting antiretroviral therapy. The receptors were sampled from a man between 40 and 49 years old with HIV.

The J gene is TRBJ2-1, the V gene TRBV10-1, with 7 bases lining up with TRBD2. The CDR3 has 13 residues. Germline CDR1 and CDR2: WNHNN and SYGVQD (reference sequence). V lost 3 bases to trimming and J lost 8 bases; unmatched junction nucleotides: 4. CDR3 in amino acids: CASSDRTSHEQFF. As DNA, the CDR3 is TGCGCCAGCAGTGACCGGACTAGTCATGAGCAGTTCTTC.

The chain joins TRBV11-3 to TRBJ2-5; no firm D call. This CDR3 comprises 15 residues. Germline loops: CDR1 SGHNT, CDR2 YENEEA. The ends were cut back, 0 bases at V and 5 bases at J, with 13 bases in the middle. The CDR3 region is CASSLDPRVSETQYF. CDR3 DNA: TGTGCCAGCAGCTTAGATCCCCGGGTCTCGGAGACCCAGTACTTC.

CDR3 region: CASSLDGHTEAFF. CDR3 nucleotides: TGTGCCAGCAGTCTAGACGGACACACTGAAGCTTTCTTT. The chain combines TRBV13 with TRBJ1-1, with D uncertain. The CDR3 has 13 residues. Between the trimmed V and J ends, which lost 6 bases and 3 bases, there was a span of 11 bases. CDR1 and CDR2 from the germline V gene are PRHDT and FYEKMQ (reference sequence).

The V gene is TRBV5-6, the J gene TRBJ1-2, with 8 bases that match TRBD1. The V and J ends lost 0 bases and 2 bases, in that order; junction bases with no gene match: 0. Germline V lookup: CDR1 SGHDT, CDR2 YYEEEE. This CDR3 region has 14 residues. The CDR3 DNA is TGTGCCAGCAGCTTGGACAGGGGGAACTATGGCTACACCTTC. Translated, it gives CASSLDRGNYGYTF.

V is TRBV7-3 and J is TRBJ2-7; 12 bases fit TRBD2. Germline assignment: CDR1 SGHTA and CDR2 FQGTGA. V lost 5 bases and J lost 3; bases outside the gene matches: 8. CDR3 length equals 16 residues. This chain's CDR3 is CASSPGLAGSFYEQYF. The CDR3 DNA sequence: TGTGCCAGCAGCCCAGGACTAGCGGGATCCTTCTACGAGCAGTACTTC.

The V gene is TRBV14, the J gene TRBJ2-1; the D gene is possibly TRBD1 (5 bases). The CDR3 loop spans 18 amino acids. Germline values: CDR1 SGHDN, CDR2 FVKESK. Between the trimmed V and J ends, which lost 3 bases and 1 base, there was a span of 19 bases. CDR3 nucleotides: TGTGCCAGCAGCCAGGGGCAGCTAGGGATTTGGTCCTACAATGAGCAGTTCTTC. It is translated as CASSQGQLGIWSYNEQFF.

The chain uses TRBV19 and TRBJ2-3; a weak D match, TRBD1 (6 bases). The CDR3 is 13 residues long. The ends were cut back, 6 bases at V and 4 bases at J, with 11 bases in the middle. Germline V gene sequence: CDR1 LNHDA, CDR2 SQIVND (reference sequence). As DNA, the CDR3 is TGTGCCAGTAGCGAGGGGGTACCAGATACGCAGTATTTT. Amino acid sequence: CASSEGVPDTQYF.

The V call is TRBV13, the J call TRBJ1-1; D is unresolved. Germline-derived CDR1 and CDR2 are PRHDT and FYEKMQ (reference sequence). The V end was cut by 0 bases, the J end by 6 bases, with 11 bases between. This CDR3 has 14 amino acids. CDR3 sequence reads: CASSLGHGMAEAFF. The CDR3 region has the DNA TGTGCCAGCAGCTTAGGCCACGGGATGGCTGAAGCTTTCTTT.

Note on this clone: The junction shows a germline mismatch at one end, possibly a read error. This sequence joins TRBV7-7 and TRBJ2-5; 9 bases agree with TRBD2. The CDR3 runs to 15 residues. The V gene's germline CDR1 is SSHAT and CDR2 FNYEAQ (reference sequence). This CDR3 is CASSDRGTAGGTQYF. CDR3 nucleotide sequence: TGTGCTAGCAGCGATAGGGGGACAGCGGGAGGTACCCAGTACTTC.

The chain employs TRBV7-2 and TRBJ1-2; 9 bases line up with TRBD1. The CDR3 is 15 residues long. Trimming removed 3 bases from V and 5 bases from J; junction bases left unmatched: 7. Germline CDR1 is SGHTA and CDR2 is FQGNSA. The CDR3 region is CASSFNRDRVYGYTF. For the CDR3, the DNA is TGTGCCAGCAGCTTCAACCGGGACAGGGTGTATGGCTACACCTTC.

The rearrangement joins TRBV2 to TRBJ2-1; D gene uncertain. Between the trimmed V and J ends, which lost 6 bases and 5 bases, there was a span of 17 bases. This CDR3 is 15 amino acids long. Germline values: CDR1 SNHLY, CDR2 FYNNEI. The DNA of the CDR3 is TGTGCCAGCAGGGCCCACTCCACTGACAACAATGAGCAGTTCTTC. Translating it yields CASRAHSTDNNEQFF.

The V and J genes are TRBV5-1 and TRBJ2-5, with 9 bases that match TRBD2. CDR1 is SGHRS, CDR2 YFSETQ, per germline. CDR3 length equals 16 residues. J was trimmed by 4 bases and V by 5 bases; bases with no gene match: 12. CDR3 coding DNA: TGCGCCAGCAGGCCGCTGGGCGGGGGGGCCGGAGAGACCCAGTACTTC. Its translation: CASRPLGGGAGETQYF.

The gene calls are TRBV5-8 and TRBJ2-2, with 8 bases lining up with TRBD2. Germline V CDR1 and CDR2: SGHTS, YDEGEE. The length of the CDR3 is 14 residues. J lost 7 bases, V lost 2 bases, and 4 bases had no gene match. The CDR3 bases are TGTGCCAGCAGCTTCGGACTAGCAGGCGGGGAGCTGTTTTTT. It codes for CASSFGLAGGELFF.

This chain uses TRBV2 with TRBJ1-5; D perhaps matches TRBD1 (5 bases). Germline V CDR1 and CDR2: SNHLY, FYNNEI. V was pared by 5 bases and J by 1 base, with 12 bases between. The CDR3 is 15 residues long. The CDR3 loop reads CASSLGGVSNQPQHF. The CDR3, as DNA: TGTGCCAGCAGTCTGGGAGGGGTGAGCAATCAGCCCCAGCATTTT.

The chain joins TRBV28 to TRBJ2-2, with a tentative D call TRBD2 (6 bases). Germline V gene lookup returns CDR1 MDHEN and CDR2 SYDVKM. The CDR3 has 13 amino acids. V was clipped by 2 bases and J by 7 bases, with 8 bases between them. For the CDR3, the DNA is TGTGCCAGCAGTTTAGGGGGGAGCGGGGAGCTGTTTTTT. The encoded protein is CASSLGGSGELFF.

The genes are TRBV7-3 and TRBJ2-1, with D unresolved. V was shortened by 3 bases and J by 12 bases, with 18 bases between the two germline ends. The CDR3 spans 14 residues. The germline CDR1 and CDR2 sequences are SGHTA and FQGTGA. CDR3 bases: TGTGCCAGCAGCTTGGGGTCTACAATGATTGGGCAGTTCTTC. This codes for CASSLGSTMIGQFF.

The sample holds a few counts of this clone. The genes are TRBV2 and TRBJ1-2; 10 positions agree with TRBD1. This CDR3 region has 14 residues. The V and J ends lost 3 bases and 7 bases, in that order; junction bases with no gene match: 5. Germline V CDR1 and CDR2: SNHLY, FYNNEI. CDR3 sequence: CASSEPGTGVGYTF. Written as DNA, the CDR3 is TGTGCCAGCAGTGAGCCCGGGACAGGGGTTGGCTACACCTTC.

The chain uses TRBV15 and TRBJ2-6; D is possibly TRBD1 (5 bases). The CDR3 has 18 residues. Germline V gene data show CDR1 as LNHNV and CDR2 as YYDKDF (reference sequence). Deletions cut 0 bases from V and 0 bases from J, with 12 bases between. The CDR3 DNA sequence: TGTGCCACCAGCAGAGAGAGCAGGGCACTCTCTGGGGCCAACGTCCTGACTTTC. Protein product: CATSRESRALSGANVLTF.

This clone was seen only once. The chain employs TRBV19 and TRBJ2-1; a weak D match, TRBD1 (7 bases). Trimming took off 5 bases at V and 6 bases at J, with 20 bases between the two ends. The germline V gene has CDR1 LNHDA and CDR2 SQIVND (reference sequence). The CDR3 contains 16 residues. DNA for the CDR3: TGTGCCAGTAGTTCTTTAGCGGACAGGCCCTTCAATGAGCAGTTCTTC. Translating it yields CASSSLADRPFNEQFF. Full variable domain (outside the CDR3, taken from reference TRBV19 and TRBJ2-1): DGGITQSPKYLFRKEGQNVTLSCEQNLNHDAMYWYRQDPGQGLRLIYYSQIVNDFQKGDIAEGYSVSREKKESFPLTVTSAQKNPTAFYLCASSSLADRPFNEQFFGPGTRLTVL.

This chain links TRBV7-6 with TRBJ2-5, with D unresolved. The ends were cut back, 4 bases at V and 1 base at J, with 7 bases in the middle. The length of the CDR3 is 13 residues. The germline gives CDR1 SGHVS, CDR2 FNYEAQ. CDR3 DNA: TGTGCCAGCAGCTCGCCTACCCAAGAGACCCAGTACTTC. Amino acid sequence: CASSSPTQETQYF.

This rearrangement joins TRBV10-2 to TRBJ1-2, with D tentatively TRBD1 (5 bases). Germline V CDR1 and CDR2: WSHSY, SAAADI. CDR3 length: 12 residues. The V end lost 6 bases, the J end lost 5 bases, and 10 bases lay between the germline ends. As DNA, the CDR3 is TGCGCCAGCAGATCCGGGACGTATGGCTACACCTTC. The encoded protein is CASRSGTYGYTF.

The chain recombines TRBV4-1 with TRBJ2-1; maybe TRBD1 (6 bases). Germline V gene data show CDR1 as MGHRA and CDR2 as YSYEKL. V lost 4 bases to trimming and J lost 7 bases, with 14 bases between them. The CDR3 spans 14 residues. Here the CDR3 DNA reads TGCGCCAGCAGCCTCCAACAGGGTTGGAATGAGCAGTTCTTC. Translating it yields CASSLQQGWNEQFF.

The J gene is TRBJ2-3, the V gene TRBV7-8, with a possible D match to TRBD1 (5 bases). This CDR3 contains 16 residues. Trimming took off 5 bases at V and 1 base at J, with 16 bases between the two ends. Per the germline V gene, CDR1 is SGHVS and CDR2 is FQNEAQ. The CDR3 is CASSRAQEKRTDTQYF. The CDR3 coding sequence is TGTGCCAGCAGCCGAGCACAGGAAAAGCGCACAGATACGCAGTATTTT.

The chain combines TRBV25-1 with TRBJ1-3; the D gene is possibly TRBD1 (5 bases). The length of the CDR3 is 15 residues. Trimming cost V 8 bases and J 2 bases, with 16 bases left between them. The germline V gene encodes CDR1 MGHDK and CDR2 SYGVNS. CDR3 DNA: TGTGCCAGCTCCGGCTCAGGGATAGCTGGAAACACCATATATTTT. It specifies CASSGSGIAGNTIYF.

The rearrangement uses TRBV6-1 and TRBJ2-7; 12 bases agree with TRBD2. The V gene's germline CDR1 is MNHNS and CDR2 SASEGT. The CDR3 length is 15 residues. The V segment lost 5 bases and the J segment 5 bases; nucleotides outside the gene matches: 7. This CDR3 is CASSLRLAGVHEQYF. The CDR3 nucleotides read TGTGCCAGCAGTCTTAGACTAGCGGGAGTGCACGAGCAGTACTTC.

J is TRBJ2-5 and V is TRBV18; no firm D call. Trimming left V 0 bases short and J 8 bases short, with 7 bases between. Germline V gives CDR1 KGHSH, CDR2 LQKENI. This CDR3 has 12 residues. CDR3 sequence reads: CASSPPGGTQYF. The CDR3 DNA reads as TGTGCCAGCTCACCACCGGGCGGTACCCAGTACTTC.

The gene calls are TRBV7-9 and TRBJ1-2, with D hard to call. V was cut by 1 base and J by 3 bases, with 6 bases left in between. Germline lookup yields CDR1 SEHNR and CDR2 FQNEAQ (reference sequence). CDR3 length: 13 residues. Written as DNA, the CDR3 is TGTGCCAGCAGCTTAGTTGGGGACTATGGCTACACCTTC. Translation gives CASSLVGDYGYTF.

The chain carries TRBV11-2 and TRBJ2-7, with a weak D call TRBD2 (7 bases). CDR3 length: 15 residues. V was cut by 5 bases and J by 0 bases, with 14 bases left in between. CDR1 is SGHAT and CDR2 is FQNNGV in the germline V gene. CDR3 bases: TGTGCCAGCAGCCGGGGGGCGGGTAGCTCCTACGAGCAGTACTTC. Translation gives CASSRGAGSSYEQYF. The whole variable domain, remainder taken from reference TRBV11-2 and TRBJ2-7, is EAGVAQSPRYKIIEKRQSVAFWCNPISGHATLYWYQQILGQGPKLLIQFQNNGVVDDSQLPKDRFSAERLKGVDSTLKIQPAKLEDSAVYLCASSRGAGSSYEQYFGPGTRLTVT.

The chain recombines TRBV11-2 with TRBJ2-1; TRBD2 is a possible D gene (5 bases). The V and J ends lost 4 bases and 0 bases respectively, with 10 bases between them. From germline, CDR1 is SGHAT and CDR2 FQNNGV. The CDR3 extends over 15 amino acids. CDR3 in amino acids: CASSSRGSSYNEQFF. CDR3 in DNA: TGTGCCAGCAGCTCTCGGGGAAGCTCCTACAATGAGCAGTTCTTC.

The chain carries TRBV2 and TRBJ1-6; 9 nucleotides line up with TRBD1. V dropped 7 bases and J dropped 7; count of bases not matched to a gene: 8. The CDR3 runs to 15 residues. Germline V lookup: CDR1 SNHLY, CDR2 FYNNEI. This CDR3 reads CASKADRGANSPLHF. Written as DNA, the CDR3 is TGTGCCAGCAAGGCGGACAGGGGAGCAAATTCACCCCTCCACTTT. Variable domain in full (rest from reference TRBV2 and TRBJ1-6): EPEVTQTPSHQVTQMGQEVILRCVPISNHLYFYWYRQILGQKVEFLVSFYNNEISEKSEIFDDQFSVERPDGSNFTLKIRSTKLEDSAMYFCASKADRGANSPLHFGNGTRLTVT.

V is TRBV19 and J is TRBJ2-1; 8 nucleotides agree with TRBD2. The CDR3 totals 16 residues. Unmatched junction bases numbered 8, after V lost 3 bases and J lost 4 bases. Germline CDR1 is LNHDA and CDR2 is SQIVND (reference sequence). The DNA for the CDR3 is TGTGCCAGTAGTATGTCGCTAGCGGGTAGGTACAATGAGCAGTTCTTC. This codes for CASSMSLAGRYNEQFF.